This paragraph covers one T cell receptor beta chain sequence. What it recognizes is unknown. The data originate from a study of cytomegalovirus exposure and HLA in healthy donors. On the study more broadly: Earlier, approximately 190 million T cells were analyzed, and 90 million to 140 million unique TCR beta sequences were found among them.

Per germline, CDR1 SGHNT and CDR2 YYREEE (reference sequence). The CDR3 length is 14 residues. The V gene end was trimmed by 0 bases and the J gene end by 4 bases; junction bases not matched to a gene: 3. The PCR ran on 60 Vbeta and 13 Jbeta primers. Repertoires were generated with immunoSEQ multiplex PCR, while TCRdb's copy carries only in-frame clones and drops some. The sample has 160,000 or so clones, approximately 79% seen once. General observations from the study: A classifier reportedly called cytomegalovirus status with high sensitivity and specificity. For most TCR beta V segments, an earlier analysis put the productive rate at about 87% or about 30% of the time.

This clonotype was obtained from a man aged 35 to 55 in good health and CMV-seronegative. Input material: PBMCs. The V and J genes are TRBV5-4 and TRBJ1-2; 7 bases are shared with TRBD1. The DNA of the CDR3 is TGTGCCAGCAGCTTGGTGGGACAGTCCTATGGCTACACCTTC. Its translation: CASSLVGQSYGYTF.